The next 30 T cell receptor beta chains were all read from a single sample in a study of T cell repertoires in cytomegalovirus infection. These receptors have no known antigen. TCRdb passed the reads through MiXCR, listing each CDR3 protein once. The sample consists of some 920,000 distinct CDR3 sequences, less than 40% of them appearing once. The material was cultured CD8+ T cells from PBMCs, obtained from culture after CMV antigen stimulation. All receptors come from a human donor in good health (CMV status not recorded). Some clones in this sample may be carry-over from other donors' samples.

V gene TRBV7-8 combines with J gene TRBJ2-7; the match to TRBD1 covers 8 bases. V shed 1 base and J 2 bases; nucleotides not matched to a gene: 7. The CDR3 runs to 16 residues. CDR1 is SGHVS and CDR2 is FQNEAQ in the germline V gene. The CDR3, as DNA: TGTGCCAGCAGCTTAGTTCGGGACAGGCTAACCTACGAGCAGTACTTC. Translated, it gives CASSLVRDRLTYEQYF.

This chain uses TRBV7-9 with TRBJ1-1; 9 nucleotides agree with TRBD1. Germline V gives CDR1 SEHNR, CDR2 FQNEAQ (reference sequence). Trimming removed 4 bases from V and 11 bases from J; junction bases left unmatched: 5. This CDR3 has 12 residues. CDR3 region: CASSSTGGDAFF. The DNA of the CDR3 is TGTGCCAGCAGCTCGACAGGGGGGGACGCTTTCTTT.

In this sample, this clonotype turned up a few times. The rearrangement uses TRBV7-9 and TRBJ1-1; no definite D call. CDR3 length: 15 residues. Trimming shortened V by 0 bases and J by 1 base, and 9 bases separated the two germline ends. In germline, CDR1 is SEHNR, CDR2 FQNEAQ (reference sequence). CDR3 nucleotide sequence: TGTGCCAGCAGCTTAGCGAGGGAGGGGAACACTGAAGCTTTCTTT. Encoded protein: CASSLAREGNTEAFF.

V gene TRBV2 combines with J gene TRBJ2-1; D perhaps matches TRBD1 (6 bases). CDR3 length: 14 residues. Deletions cut 11 bases from V and 3 bases from J, with 17 bases between. From germline, CDR1 is SNHLY and CDR2 FYNNEI. The CDR3 reads CASDEGGDYNEQFF. The DNA for the CDR3 is TGTGCCTCCGACGAAGGGGGAGACTACAATGAGCAGTTCTTC.

Only a few counts were recorded for this clonotype. CDR3 nucleotides: TGTGCCAGCACCCTTTCGGGGAGGGGAGTGTACGAGCAGTACTTC. Protein sequence: CASTLSGRGVYEQYF. This rearrangement joins TRBV7-2 to TRBJ2-7; 7 bases fit TRBD2. J gave up 4 bases and V 7 bases, and 13 bases lay outside the gene matches. Per the germline V gene, CDR1 is SGHTA and CDR2 is FQGNSA. The CDR3 is 15 residues long.

This chain joins TRBV15 and TRBJ1-5; TRBD1 matches 8 bases. CDR1 is LNHNV and CDR2 is YYDKDF in the germline V gene (reference sequence). The CDR3 contains 14 residues. V lost 0 bases to trimming and J lost 6 bases; unmatched junction nucleotides: 1. The CDR3 DNA sequence: TGTGCCACCAGCAGAGACAGGGGGCTTCAGCCCCAGCATTTT. This gives the protein CATSRDRGLQPQHF.

The chain employs TRBV7-6 and TRBJ1-1, with TRBD1 identical over 8 bases. J was trimmed by 0 bases and V by 2 bases; bases with no gene match: 14. There are 19 residues in the CDR3. CDR1 is SGHVS and CDR2 is FNYEAQ in the germline V gene. CDR3 region: CASSLPSPDRGTLNTEAFF. The CDR3 DNA reads as TGTGCCAGCAGCTTACCCTCCCCCGACAGGGGAACATTGAACACTGAAGCTTTCTTT.

In this sample, this clonotype turned up a few times. The chain links TRBV27 to TRBJ2-1; weak D call: TRBD2 (7 bases). Germline CDR1 and CDR2: MNHEY and SMNVEV (reference sequence). V was pared by 4 bases and J by 8 bases, with 12 bases between. There are 13 residues in the CDR3. In DNA, the CDR3 is TGTGCCAGCAGTTGGGGGGGGCAGGATGAGCAGTTCTTC. Translating it yields CASSWGGQDEQFF.

The chain has TRBV29-1 and TRBJ1-3; possible D gene TRBD1, 5 bases. Germline V gene lookup returns CDR1 SQVTM and CDR2 ANQGSEA. V lost 6 bases to trimming and J lost 2 bases, with 23 bases between them. The CDR3 totals 17 residues. The CDR3 region has the DNA TGCAGCGTAATTGGGGACCCGAAAGAGGTTACTGGAAACACCATATATTTT. Translated: CSVIGDPKEVTGNTIYF.

This clonotype was detected only a few times. The V call is TRBV19, the J call TRBJ1-1; D is ambiguous. Germline V lookup: CDR1 LNHDA, CDR2 SQIVND (reference sequence). The V end lost 3 bases, the J end lost 0 bases, and 23 bases lay between the germline ends. The length of the CDR3 is 19 residues. Here the CDR3 DNA reads TGTGCCAGTAGTATCTCCAATTGGAGGCGGGAGGGCCTGAACACTGAAGCTTTCTTT. Translating it yields CASSISNWRREGLNTEAFF.

This clonotype was seen more than once but under ten times. The CDR3 region is CATSREEYDQGYNEQFF. The CDR3 coding sequence is TGTGCCACCAGCAGAGAAGAATATGATCAAGGGTACAATGAGCAGTTCTTC. The chain carries TRBV15 and TRBJ2-1, with D hard to call. V shed 0 bases and J shed 4 bases, with 16 bases lying between them. Germline V gene lookup returns CDR1 LNHNV and CDR2 YYDKDF (reference sequence). The CDR3 extends over 17 amino acids.

There are many counts of this clonotype. The chain carries TRBV6-5 and TRBJ2-2; unclear D gene. The ends were cut back, 0 bases at V and 6 bases at J, with 5 bases in the middle. This CDR3 spans 13 amino acids. The germline CDR1 and CDR2 sequences are MNHEY and SVGAGI. CDR3 DNA sequence: TGTGCCAGCAGTTACTCCGCCTCCGGGGAGCTGTTTTTT. The encoded protein is CASSYSASGELFF.

The rearrangement uses TRBV7-2 and TRBJ2-7, with TRBD1 matching 7 bases. Looked up from germline, CDR1 is SGHTA and CDR2 is FQGNSA. The V and J ends lost 5 bases and 3 bases, in that order; junction bases with no gene match: 16. This CDR3 is built from 17 residues. Written as DNA, the CDR3 is TGTGCCAGCAGCGGACCTCAGACAGGGAAGGATTTCTACGAGCAGTACGTC. This sequence encodes CASSGPQTGKDFYEQYV.

V and J are TRBV27 and TRBJ1-2; no firm D call. Germline values: CDR1 MNHEY, CDR2 SMNVEV (reference sequence). The CDR3 spans 16 residues. Deletions cut 4 bases from V and 4 bases from J, with 19 bases between. The CDR3 nucleotides are TGTGCCAGCAGTTCTACAGAGAGCGCGCCTATCTATGGCTACACCTTC. This translates into CASSSTESAPIYGYTF.

The chain links TRBV11-2 to TRBJ2-1, with 15 bases that match TRBD2. The CDR3 runs to 16 residues. After removal of 8 bases from V and 7 bases from J, the junction contained 9 bases not matched to a gene. CDR1 and CDR2 (germline): SGHAT, FQNNGV. CDR3 bases: TGTGCCAGCCTAGGATCGGGACTAGCGGGGGGAAATGAGCAGTTCTTC. As protein: CASLGSGLAGGNEQFF. The full variable domain, its missing parts supplied by reference TRBV11-2 and TRBJ2-1, is EAGVAQSPRYKIIEKRQSVAFWCNPISGHATLYWYQQILGQGPKLLIQFQNNGVVDDSQLPKDRFSAERLKGVDSTLKIQPAKLEDSAVYLCASLGSGLAGGNEQFFGPGTRLTVL.

The chain carries TRBV12-3 or TRBV12-4 and TRBJ2-3; D gene unclear. The CDR3 is 15 amino acids. Trimming removed 3 bases at V and 2 bases at J, with 12 bases between. Written as DNA, the CDR3 is TGTGCCAGCAGTTTGGGCGGCCCCCTCACAGATACGCAGTATTTT. Translating gives CASSLGGPLTDTQYF.

The chain carries TRBV11-2 and TRBJ1-1, with 8 positions matching TRBD1. CDR3 size: 16 residues. The germline V gene encodes CDR1 SGHAT and CDR2 FQNNGV. The J segment lost 0 bases and the V segment lost 0 bases, leaving 3 bases of the junction unmatched. Here the CDR3 DNA reads TGTGCCAGCAGCTTAGATGGACAGGGTTTGAACACTGAAGCTTTCTTT. Its translation: CASSLDGQGLNTEAFF.

The V and J genes are TRBV6-6 and TRBJ2-7; D is possibly TRBD1 (5 bases). Germline CDR1 is MNHNY and CDR2 is SVGAGI (reference sequence). This CDR3 is built from 16 residues. The DNA for the CDR3 is TGTGCCTGCAGCACGAGCCCCAACCAGGGTGGTTACGAGCAGTACGTC. Translated, it gives CACSTSPNQGGYEQYV.

J is TRBJ2-5 and V is TRBV6-5, with D perhaps being TRBD1 or TRBD2 (6 bases each). Trimming shortened V by 8 bases and J by 2 bases, and 18 bases separated the two germline ends. CDR3 length: 15 amino acids. CDR1 is MNHEY and CDR2 is SVGAGI in the germline V gene. The CDR3 here is CASDTGRGPQETQYF. The CDR3 nucleotides read TGTGCCAGCGACACGGGACGGGGGCCTCAAGAGACCCAGTACTTC.

The V call is TRBV10-3, the J call TRBJ1-2; D gene uncertain. This CDR3 comprises 12 residues. Trimming stripped 10 bases from V and 6 bases from J, with 15 bases between. Germline V gives CDR1 ENHRY, CDR2 SYGVKD. The DNA for the CDR3 is TGTGCCACTAGACTAACGCAGGATGGCTACACCTTC. Translation gives CATRLTQDGYTF.

This sequence joins TRBV28 and TRBJ2-5; 8 positions match TRBD1. Germline CDR1 MDHEN, CDR2 SYDVKM. The CDR3 loop spans 19 amino acids. With V trimmed by 3 bases and J by 2 bases, 17 bases remained unmatched. CDR3 residues: CASSFPKTGQVTPQETQYF. CDR3 nucleotides: TGTGCCAGCAGTTTTCCAAAAACGGGACAGGTCACACCACAAGAGACCCAGTACTTC. Together with reference TRBV28 and TRBJ2-5, the CDR3 gives the full variable domain: DVKVTQSSRYLVKRTGEKVFLECVQDMDHENMFWYRQDPGLGLRLIYFSYDVKMKEKGDIPEGYSVSREKKERFSLILESASTNQTSMYLCASSFPKTGQVTPQETQYFGPGTRLLVL.

The chain recombines TRBV12-3 or TRBV12-4 with TRBJ2-3; D not certain. The CDR3 covers 14 residues. Trimming shortened V by 7 bases and J by 2 bases, and 13 bases separated the two germline ends. CDR3 amino acids: CASTSAGFTDTQYF. For the CDR3, the DNA is TGTGCCAGCACCTCGGCAGGTTTCACAGATACGCAGTATTTT.

This clonotype was counted between two and nine times. The rearrangement joins TRBV6-4 to TRBJ2-1; D remains unclear. Trimming removed 6 bases at V and 0 bases at J, with 9 bases between. Germline-derived CDR1 and CDR2 are MRHNA and SNTAGT. The CDR3 is made up of 14 amino acids. In nucleotides, the CDR3 is TGTGCCAGCAGCGCAGACCTCTCCTACAATGAGCAGTTCTTC. As protein: CASSADLSYNEQFF.

This clonotype has only a few counts. Because the CDR3 is missing its conserved closing phenylalanine or tryptophan, this is likely a read error. The V call is TRBV12-3 or TRBV12-4, the J call TRBJ1-1, with D uncertain. This CDR3 spans 13 amino acids. The V end was cut by 0 bases, the J end by 6 bases, with 8 bases between. The DNA of the CDR3 is TGTGCCAGCAGTTTAGCGCGCTGGGCTGAAGCTTTCTCT. Translation: CASSLARWAEAFS.

This clonotype was counted only a few times. This chain uses TRBV6-5 with TRBJ1-2; the D is unclear. With 0 bases removed from V and 2 bases from J, the gap between germline ends came to 10 bases. CDR1 MNHEY and CDR2 SVGAGI come from the germline V gene. The CDR3 runs 15 residues. Here the CDR3 DNA reads TGTGCCAGCAGTTACTCGTATCAGGCAAACTATGGCTACACCTTC. Translating gives CASSYSYQANYGYTF.

The genes are TRBV10-3 and TRBJ1-5; 7 bases are shared with TRBD1. J was trimmed by 0 bases and V by 2 bases; bases with no gene match: 7. The CDR3 extends over 17 amino acids. CDR1 is ENHRY, CDR2 SYGVKD, per germline. The CDR3 loop is CAISEQGVIYSNQPQHF. The CDR3 DNA reads TGTGCCATCAGTGAGCAGGGGGTTATATATAGCAATCAGCCCCAGCATTTT.

This chain connects TRBV28 to TRBJ1-1; TRBD1 might be the D (6 bases). V lost 4 bases and J lost 1, with 16 bases in between. CDR3 length: 16 residues. Germline values: CDR1 MDHEN, CDR2 SYDVKM. CDR3 amino acids: CASSSPLQQGNTEAFF. As DNA, the CDR3 is TGTGCCAGCAGTTCCCCCCTCCAACAGGGGAACACTGAAGCTTTCTTT.

This clonotype was counted only a few times. The chain combines TRBV20-1 with TRBJ2-1, with 11 bases matching TRBD2. Germline V lookup: CDR1 DFQATT, CDR2 SNEGSKA (reference sequence). This CDR3 has 16 residues. The trim removed 0 bases at V and 4 bases at J, leaving 5 bases unmatched. In nucleotides, the CDR3 is TGCAGTGCTAGAGAAAAGGGACTAGCGGTGTACAATGAGCAGTTCTTC. It yields the protein CSAREKGLAVYNEQFF.

About this clonotype: The germline gene is not matched at one end of the junction; a read error may be the cause. CDR3 in DNA: TGTGTCAGCAATGGAGGGACATTGAACACTGAAGCTTTCTTT. The encoded protein is CVSNGGTLNTEAFF. The chain uses TRBV5-4 and TRBJ1-1, with D tentatively TRBD1 (6 bases). Germline-derived CDR1 and CDR2 are SGHNT and YYREEE (reference sequence). The CDR3 runs 14 residues.

This clonotype was recorded a few times. The chain couples TRBV3-1 to TRBJ2-1; D gene uncertain. Germline values: CDR1 LGHDT, CDR2 YNNKEL (reference sequence). V was trimmed by 0 bases and J by 3 bases, leaving 15 bases between them. There are 17 residues in the CDR3. CDR3 loop: CASSQDPRARYYNEQFF. The CDR3 DNA reads as TGTGCCAGCAGCCAAGATCCCCGAGCGCGATACTACAATGAGCAGTTCTTC.